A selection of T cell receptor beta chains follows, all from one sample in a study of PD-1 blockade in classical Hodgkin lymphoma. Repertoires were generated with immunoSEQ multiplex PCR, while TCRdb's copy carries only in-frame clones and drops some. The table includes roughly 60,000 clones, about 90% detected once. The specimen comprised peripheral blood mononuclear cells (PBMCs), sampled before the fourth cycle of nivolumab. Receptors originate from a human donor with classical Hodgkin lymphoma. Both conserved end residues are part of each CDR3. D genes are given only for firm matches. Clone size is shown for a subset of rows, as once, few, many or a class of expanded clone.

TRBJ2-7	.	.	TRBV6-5	CASSYERLQTYEQYF	TGTGCCAGCAGTTACGAGAGACTCCAAACCTACGAGCAGTACTTC
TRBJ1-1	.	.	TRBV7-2	CASSSTWNTEAFF	TGTGCCAGCAGCTCAACCTGGAACACTGAAGCTTTCTTT
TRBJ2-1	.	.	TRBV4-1	CASSGGAEQFF	TGCGCCAGCAGCGGCGGAGCTGAGCAGTTCTTC
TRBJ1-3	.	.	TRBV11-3	CASSLGRRGTSGNTIYF	TGTGCCAGCAGCTTAGGTCGTCGGGGAACCTCTGGAAACACCATATATTTT
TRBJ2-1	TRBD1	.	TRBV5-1	CASSLEGQGGNEQFF	TGCGCCAGCAGCTTGGAAGGACAGGGTGGTAATGAGCAGTTCTTC
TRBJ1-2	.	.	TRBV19	CASSLWKGEGYTF	TGTGCCAGTAGTTTGTGGAAGGGGGAAGGCTACACCTTC
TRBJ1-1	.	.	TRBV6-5	CASTQGTEAFF	TGTGCCAGCACTCAGGGCACTGAAGCTTTCTTT
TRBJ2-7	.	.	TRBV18	CASSQNSYEQYF	TGTGCCAGCTCACAAAACTCCTACGAGCAGTACTTC
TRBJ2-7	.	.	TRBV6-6	CASSYARASSYEQYF	TGTGCCAGCAGTTACGCGAGGGCAAGCTCCTACGAGCAGTACTTC
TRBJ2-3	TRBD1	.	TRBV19	CASHPGQGIDTQYF	TGTGCCAGTCACCCGGGACAGGGAATAGATACGCAGTATTTT
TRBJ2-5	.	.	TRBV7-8	CASSHSSGQETQYF	TGTGCCAGCAGCCATTCGAGCGGCCAAGAGACCCAGTACTTC
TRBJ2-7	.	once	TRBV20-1	CSARQGYEQYF	TGCAGTGCTAGGCAGGGCTACGAGCAGTACTTC
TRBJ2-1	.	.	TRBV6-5	CASSYLGRQFF	TGTGCCAGCAGTTACTTGGGGAGGCAGTTCTTC
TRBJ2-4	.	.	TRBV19	CASSSQGEWNIQYF	TGTGCCAGTAGTAGCCAGGGTGAATGGAACATTCAGTACTTC
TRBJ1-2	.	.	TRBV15	CATSRDRLGGYTF	TGTGCCACCAGCAGAGATCGATTGGGTGGCTACACCTTC
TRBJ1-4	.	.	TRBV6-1	CASSVPGPVGKLFF	TGTGCCAGCAGCGTACCCGGACCGGTCGGGAAACTGTTTTTT
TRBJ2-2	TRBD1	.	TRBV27	CASGNRGYLFF	TGTGCCAGCGGCAACAGGGGGTACTTGTTTTTT
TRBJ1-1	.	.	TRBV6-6	CASSFPHRGPTEAFF	TGTGCCAGCAGTTTCCCCCACAGAGGACCCACTGAAGCTTTCTTT
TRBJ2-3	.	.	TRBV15	CATSYDKGLRQYF	TGTGCCACCAGCTATGACAAGGGCTTACGCCAGTATTTT
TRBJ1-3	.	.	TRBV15	CATSSQGPGNTIYF	TGTGCCACCAGCAGTCAGGGACCTGGAAACACCATATATTTT
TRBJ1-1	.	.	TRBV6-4	CASSMEGGNTEAFF	TGTGCCAGCAGCATGGAGGGGGGGAACACTGAAGCTTTCTTT
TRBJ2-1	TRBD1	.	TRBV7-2	CASRNPTGVGYNEQFF	TGTGCCAGCAGGAACCCGACAGGGGTCGGATACAATGAGCAGTTCTTC
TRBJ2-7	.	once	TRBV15	CATSRDKIPYEQYF	TGTGCCACCAGCAGAGATAAGATCCCCTACGAGCAGTACTTC
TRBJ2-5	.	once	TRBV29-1	CSARDGETQYF	TGCAGCGCTCGGGACGGTGAGACCCAGTACTTC
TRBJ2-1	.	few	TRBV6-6	CASSQRVALSYNEQFF	TGTGCCAGCAGTCAGCGCGTGGCCCTCTCCTACAATGAGCAGTTCTTC
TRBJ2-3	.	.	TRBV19	CASSITQGIGTQYF	TGTGCCAGTAGTATCACGCAGGGGATCGGTACGCAGTATTTT
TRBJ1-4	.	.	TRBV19	CASSLVGHEKLFF	TGTGCCAGTAGTCTCGTAGGCCATGAAAAACTGTTTTTT
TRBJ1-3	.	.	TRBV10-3	CAISKGKNSHTIYF	TGTGCCATCAGTAAAGGCAAGAACAGCCACACCATATATTTT
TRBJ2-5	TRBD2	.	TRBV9	CASSAWGGETQYF	TGTGCCAGCAGCGCATGGGGGGGTGAGACCCAGTACTTC
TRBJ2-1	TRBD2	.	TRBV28	CASSLGLAAYNEQFF	TGTGCCAGCAGTTTGGGACTAGCGGCATACAATGAGCAGTTCTTC
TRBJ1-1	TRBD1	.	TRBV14	CASSLRGPTEAFF	TGTGCCAGCAGTCTCAGGGGGCCCACTGAAGCTTTCTTT
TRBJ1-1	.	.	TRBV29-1	CSVDVNTEAFF	TGCAGCGTTGACGTGAACACTGAAGCTTTCTTT
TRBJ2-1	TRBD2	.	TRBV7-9	CASSLVPGTSGAQFF	TGTGCCAGCAGCTTAGTACCCGGGACTAGCGGGGCGCAGTTCTTC
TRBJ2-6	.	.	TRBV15	CATSRVPISSGANVLTF	TGTGCCACCAGCAGAGTCCCAATCAGCTCTGGGGCCAACGTCCTGACTTTC
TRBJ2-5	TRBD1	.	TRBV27	CASSLTGGIGETQYF	TGTGCCAGCAGTTTGACAGGGGGGATCGGGGAGACCCAGTACTTC
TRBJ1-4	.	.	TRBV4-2	CASSQIQDDEKLFF	TGTGCCAGCAGCCAAATTCAGGATGATGAAAAACTGTTTTTT
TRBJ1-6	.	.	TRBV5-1	CASSLSGSPLHF	TGCGCCAGCAGCCTAAGCGGGTCACCCCTCCACTTT
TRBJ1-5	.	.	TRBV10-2	CASGDPDQPQHF	TGCGCCAGCGGGGATCCGGATCAGCCCCAGCATTTT
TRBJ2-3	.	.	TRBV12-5	CASGLVSRDTQYF	TGTGCTAGTGGTTTGGTATCCAGGGATACGCAGTATTTT
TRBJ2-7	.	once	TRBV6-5	CASSYDSTYEQYF	TGTGCCAGCAGTTACGACAGTACCTACGAGCAGTACTTC